This entry features one T cell receptor (beta chain) sequence. Its antigen is unidentified. The source material, RNA transcripts, was used to amplify TCR beta CDR3 regions. A set of HTBI primers served as the primers for a first-round RT-PCR of the TCR CDR3. TCRdb used MiXCR to reprocess the multiplex PCR reads, holding one entry per CDR3 protein. This table has 480,000 or so distinct CDR3 sequences, 46% appearing once. Trimming took 4 bases from V and 5 from J, leaving 20 bases between them. The CDR3 is 16 amino acids. From germline, CDR1 is MGHRA and CDR2 YSYEKL. This record belongs to a study of T cells in Graves' hyperthyroidism and ophthalmopathy. Study findings and constraints: Ophthalmopathy, as predicted by the model, came a median about seven months after the prediction. A model of 13 V-J pairs discriminated ophthalmopathy from stable hyperthyroidism. Blood held most thyroid clonotypes expanded above 0.001 frequency.

The origin of this receptor is an adult woman with Graves' disease, either hyperthyroidism or ophthalmopathy (not recorded which). This chain joins TRBV4-1 and TRBJ2-5; D possibly matches TRBD1 or TRBD2 (5 bases each). The sequenced material came from peripheral blood or thyroid tissue (not recorded which). As DNA, the CDR3 is TGCGCCAGCAGCCGGGGGAGTCACCAATCGGGGGAGACCCAGTACTTC. It translates to CASSRGSHQSGETQYF.